The 9 T cell receptor beta chains given below trace back to one sample, sequenced in a study of TIL therapy for anti-PD-1-resistant metastatic lung cancer (dated by TCRdb to about 2021). The immunoSEQ v3 hsTCRB kit was used to amplify TCR beta CDR3 regions from genomic DNA through bias-controlled multiplex PCR. The immuneACCESS repertoire file appears here via TCRdb, limited to in-frame rearrangements. These files lack a portion of the clones; in checked studies, under half of the deficit traces to unresolved V genes, and the cause of the others is not known. Within this sample are about 19,000 clones, with roughly 79% of them counted one time only. Approximately 8% of the sample rests with the top ten. According to the study, the label for this sample's time point signals: pre-treatment sample, taken before nivolumab and TIL therapy. The sample in question was blood, obtained at baseline. The receptor set was obtained from a person aged 25 to 85 with non-small cell lung cancer.

A single count supports this clone. CDR3 protein: CASSQEYANTEAFF. Here the CDR3 DNA reads TGCGCCAGCAGCCAAGAGTATGCGAACACTGAAGCTTTCTTT. This chain connects TRBV4-3 to TRBJ1-1; D unclear. With 0 bases removed from V and 1 base from J, the gap between germline ends came to 6 bases. The CDR3 consists of 14 residues. CDR1 LGHNA and CDR2 YSLEER come from the germline V gene.

This clone was seen only a few times. The chain uses TRBV14 and TRBJ2-2, with 14 bases fitting TRBD2. The CDR3 spans 16 residues. Germline V gene lookup returns CDR1 SGHDN and CDR2 FVKESK. V shed 5 bases, J shed 5 bases, and the junction held 4 bases outside the gene matches. In nucleotides, the CDR3 is TGTGCCAGCAGCTGGGGACTAGCGGGAGTTACCGGGGAGCTGTTTTTT. It encodes CASSWGLAGVTGELFF.

The CDR3, as DNA: TGTGCCAGCAAACAGGGCATCAATCAGCCCCAGCATTTT. This codes for CASKQGINQPQHF. This chain uses TRBV18 with TRBJ1-5; tentatively, D is TRBD1 (6 bases). The CDR3 contains 13 residues. Per the germline V gene, CDR1 is KGHSH and CDR2 is LQKENI. The ends were cut back, 8 bases at V and 3 bases at J, with 11 bases in the middle.

The V call is TRBV7-2, the J call TRBJ1-2; TRBD1 might be the D (5 bases). Trimming removed 3 bases at V and 2 bases at J, with 10 bases between. CDR3 size: 14 residues. CDR1 SGHTA and CDR2 FQGNSA come from the germline V gene. CDR3: CASSFLGTNYGYTF. The CDR3 DNA follows: TGTGCCAGCAGCTTCTTGGGGACCAACTATGGCTACACCTTC. The entire variable domain, with the rest obtained from reference TRBV7-2 and TRBJ1-2, is as follows: GAGVSQSPSNKVTEKGKDVELRCDPISGHTALYWYRQSLGQGLEFLIYFQGNSAPDKSGLPSDRFSAERTGGSVSTLTIQRTQQEDSAVYLCASSFLGTNYGYTFGSGTRLTVV.

The V gene is TRBV6-1, the J gene TRBJ1-1; 8 bases match TRBD1. The CDR3 spans 15 residues. V shed 2 bases, J shed 1 base, and the junction held 3 bases outside the gene matches. The V gene's germline CDR1 is MNHNS and CDR2 SASEGT. The DNA of the CDR3 is TGTGCCAGCAGTGAATCCAGGGGGCCGAACACTGAAGCTTTCTTT. As protein: CASSESRGPNTEAFF.

The J gene is TRBJ2-6, the V gene TRBV5-1, with D perhaps TRBD2 (5 bases). V lost 4 bases and J 0 bases, leaving 23 bases between the germline ends. Germline assignment: CDR1 SGHRS and CDR2 YFSETQ. The length of the CDR3 is 20 residues. The CDR3 protein is CASSPMSGGQVISGANVLTF. The CDR3 bases are TGCGCCAGCAGCCCCATGAGTGGCGGGCAGGTGATCTCTGGGGCCAACGTCCTGACTTTC.

The J gene is TRBJ2-5, the V gene TRBV7-2, with 9 bases matching TRBD2. The germline V gene encodes CDR1 SGHTA and CDR2 FQGNSA. Trimming removed 1 base from V and 2 bases from J; junction bases left unmatched: 11. This CDR3 contains 18 residues. The CDR3 nucleotides are TGTGCCAGCAGCTTAGGGCAGCGGGAGGCCGGGCCTCAAGAGACCCAGTACTTC. Its protein product is CASSLGQREAGPQETQYF.

The V call is TRBV19, the J call TRBJ2-1; 8 bases are a match to TRBD2. Germline CDR1 is LNHDA and CDR2 is SQIVND (reference sequence). This CDR3 region has 20 residues. V trimming: 5 bases; J trimming: 0 bases; junction bases outside the gene matches: 18. The CDR3 DNA is TGTGCCAGTAGTCCCGGGGGATTCGCGGGAGGACCAAGCTCCTACAATGAGCAGTTCTTC. It yields the protein CASSPGGFAGGPSSYNEQFF.

J is TRBJ2-7 and V is TRBV19, with TRBD2 identical over 16 bases. The CDR3 is 16 residues long. The ends lost 3 bases at V and 3 bases at J; junction bases unmatched: 2. CDR1 is LNHDA, CDR2 SQIVND, per germline (reference sequence). The CDR3: CASSIGTSGRVYEQYF. The CDR3 nucleotides read TGTGCCAGTAGTATCGGGACTAGCGGGAGGGTCTACGAGCAGTACTTC.